The 29 T cell receptor beta chains below come from one sample, sequenced in a study of Ad26.COV2.S vaccination and SARS-CoV-2 variants. Sample treatment: some 20 received Ad26.COV2.S at low or high dose, single or two shots; a few received placebo; per-sample allocation not given. The samples were gathered on day 63 after the first injection of vaccine or placebo. Generated by immunoSEQ multiplex PCR, the TCRdb table keeps only in-frame clones and is missing some. Counted here are about 280,000 clones, 70% to 90% occurring once; the ten biggest clones make up about 3.1%. The material was peripheral blood, obtained in a trial of Ad26.COV2.S vaccine versus placebo. The source of these receptors is a person aged 18 to 59 who received the Ad26.COV2.S COVID-19 vaccine or a placebo.

This clone was picked up one time. The gene calls are TRBV4-1 and TRBJ2-1, with 13 bases matching TRBD2. Trimming removed 5 bases from V and 4 bases from J; junction bases left unmatched: 5. The CDR3 extends over 16 amino acids. Germline loops: CDR1 MGHRA, CDR2 YSYEKL. The CDR3 DNA reads as TGCGCCAGCAGCAAGATGGGACTAGCGGGATACAATGAGCAGTTCTTC. This encodes CASSKMGLAGYNEQFF.

This rearrangement joins TRBV11-2 to TRBJ2-1; D possibly corresponds to TRBD2 (5 bases). Germline CDR1 reads SGHAT; CDR2 reads FQNNGV. The ends were cut back, 10 bases at V and 10 bases at J, with 20 bases in the middle. This CDR3 comprises 13 residues. The CDR3 coding sequence is TGTGCCACCACGTTTTGGGGAGACGGGGAGCAGTTCTTC. It encodes CATTFWGDGEQFF.

DNA for the CDR3: TGTGCCAGCAGCTTAGCGTTGGGTTACCAGCCCCAGCATTTT. Amino acid sequence: CASSLALGYQPQHF. The chain recombines TRBV7-2 with TRBJ1-5; the D is unclear. V lost 0 bases and J lost 7, with 10 bases in between. The CDR3 contains 14 residues. Germline values: CDR1 SGHTA, CDR2 FQGNSA.

This clone has just one count. The CDR3 loop reads CATSRDVGGAGEQYF. The CDR3 DNA is TGTGCCACCAGCAGAGACGTTGGGGGTGCGGGCGAGCAGTACTTC. This chain uses TRBV15 with TRBJ2-7; perhaps D is TRBD1 or TRBD2 (5 bases each). Germline lookup yields CDR1 LNHNV and CDR2 YYDKDF (reference sequence). V was trimmed by 0 bases and J by 6 bases, leaving 15 bases between them. The CDR3 totals 15 residues.

As DNA, the CDR3 is TGTGCCAGCAGTTACGGGGCGGAGACCCAGTACTTC. Its protein is CASSYGAETQYF. V and J are TRBV6-2 or TRBV6-3 and TRBJ2-5, with D possibly matching TRBD1 (5 bases). V was trimmed by 2 bases and J by 5 bases, leaving 6 bases between them. The length of the CDR3 is 12 residues. Germline values: CDR1 MNHEY, CDR2 SVGEGT.

This CDR3 is CASSAAWDGYTF. The CDR3 nucleotides read TGTGCCAGCAGCGCGGCCTGGGATGGCTACACCTTC. The rearrangement joins TRBV9 to TRBJ1-2; D gene ambiguous. Germline values: CDR1 SGDLS, CDR2 YYNGEE. CDR3 length: 12 residues. The germline V and J ends were trimmed by 3 bases and 6 bases, with 9 bases remaining between them.

The genes are TRBV9 and TRBJ1-1; possibly TRBD1 for D (5 bases). Germline V CDR1 and CDR2: SGDLS, YYNGEE. V gave up 3 bases and J gave up 0 bases, with 12 bases separating them. This CDR3 region has 15 residues. CDR3: CASSGSGTVNTEAFF. DNA of the CDR3: TGTGCCAGCAGCGGGTCGGGGACGGTGAACACTGAAGCTTTCTTT.

The chain carries TRBV7-9 and TRBJ2-3; possible D gene TRBD1, 6 bases. V gave up 5 bases and J gave up 4 bases, with 22 bases separating them. Germline V gene data show CDR1 as SEHNR and CDR2 as FQNEAQ (reference sequence). The CDR3 is 17 amino acids. The CDR3 bases are TGTGCCAGCAGCCCGAGCTTGGTAGGGGGAGAATCAGATACGCAGTATTTT. Amino acid sequence: CASSPSLVGGESDTQYF.

The rearrangement joins TRBV7-6 to TRBJ1-1; D is undetermined. CDR3 length: 15 residues. Germline lookup yields CDR1 SGHVS and CDR2 FNYEAQ. V lost 1 base to trimming and J lost 0 bases, with 9 bases between them. For the CDR3, the DNA is TGTGCCAGCAGCTTAGAGGTGGGGTTGAACACTGAAGCTTTCTTT. Translated: CASSLEVGLNTEAFF.

The rearrangement joins TRBV6-6 to TRBJ1-1; 12 nucleotides line up with TRBD1. V lost 6 bases, J lost 4 bases, and 9 bases stayed unmatched. The germline CDR1 and CDR2 sequences are MNHNY and SVGAGI (reference sequence). The CDR3 is made up of 16 amino acids. DNA for the CDR3: TGTGCCAGCAGGCCGGGACAGGGGGCGTTGGGCACTGAAGCTTTCTTT. Translating gives CASRPGQGALGTEAFF.

The V and J genes are TRBV6-5 and TRBJ2-1; 9 nucleotides match TRBD2. Trimming removed 7 bases from V and 8 bases from J; junction bases left unmatched: 9. There are 14 residues in the CDR3. CDR1 MNHEY and CDR2 SVGAGI come from the germline V gene. The CDR3 spells CASIPSGRLDEQFF. The CDR3 DNA follows: TGTGCCAGCATACCCAGCGGGAGGCTCGATGAGCAGTTCTTC.

The rearrangement joins TRBV29-1 to TRBJ2-1; D uncertain. CDR1 is SQVTM and CDR2 is ANQGSEA in the germline V gene. The CDR3 covers 15 residues. V gave up 3 bases and J gave up 2 bases, with 14 bases separating them. The CDR3 DNA follows: TGCAGCGTTGATAAAGTAGTTAACCCCTACAATGAGCAGTTCTTC. Its translation: CSVDKVVNPYNEQFF.

The chain carries TRBV10-3 and TRBJ2-7, with D possibly TRBD2 on 5 matching bases. Germline loops: CDR1 ENHRY, CDR2 SYGVKD. This CDR3 spans 12 amino acids. Trimming stripped 8 bases from V and 3 bases from J, with 11 bases between. The CDR3 nucleotides are TGTGCCATCTTGGGAGAGGGCTACGAGCAGTACTTC. The encoded protein is CAILGEGYEQYF.

This clone is a singleton in its sample. Other DNA sequences in this sample translate to the same CDR3. This chain connects TRBV12-1 to TRBJ2-7. TRBV12-1 is assigned pseudogene status. CDR3 length equals 15 residues. The CDR3 DNA reads TGTGCCAGCCTGCCCTCCCGGGGGCCTCCCTACGAGCAGTACTTC. Translated, it gives CASLPSRGPPYEQYF.

This rearrangement joins TRBV6-2 or TRBV6-3 to TRBJ2-1, with TRBD2 matching 12 bases. The CDR3 is 15 residues long. V lost 5 bases and J lost 3; bases outside the gene matches: 2. Germline V gene lookup returns CDR1 MNHEY and CDR2 SVGEGT. The CDR3 DNA reads TGTGCCAGCAGTCGACTAGCGGGGGACTACAATGAGCAGTTCTTC. Amino acids: CASSRLAGDYNEQFF.

This sequence joins TRBV6-5 and TRBJ1-1, with D uncertain. Trimming stripped 7 bases from V and 5 bases from J, with 11 bases between. Germline assignment: CDR1 MNHEY and CDR2 SVGAGI. This CDR3 is built from 12 residues. This CDR3 reads CASNAGRTEAFF. The CDR3 DNA reads as TGTGCCAGCAATGCGGGGAGGACTGAAGCTTTCTTT.

The rearrangement joins TRBV5-3 to TRBJ2-7; 15 bases fit TRBD2. TRBV5-3 counts as an open reading frame of uncertain function. This CDR3 spans 18 amino acids. Germline trimming cut 4 bases from V and 3 bases from J; bases unmatched to any gene: 11. The CDR3 DNA reads TGTGCCAGAAGCCTGGGACTAGCGGGGGGATCGGTTATCTACGAGCAGTACTTC. The encoded protein is CARSLGLAGGSVIYEQYF.

This chain uses TRBV19 with TRBJ2-1, with 16 bases matching TRBD2. J gave up 7 bases and V 4 bases, and 16 bases lay outside the gene matches. The CDR3 extends over 20 amino acids. Per germline, CDR1 LNHDA and CDR2 SQIVND (reference sequence). The CDR3 DNA follows: TGTGCCAGTAGTAGCGGCACCACCGGGACTAGCGGGGGGGCATATAATGAGCAGTTCTTC. This gives the protein CASSSGTTGTSGGAYNEQFF. Full variable domain (remainder filled in from reference TRBV19 and TRBJ2-1): DGGITQSPKYLFRKEGQNVTLSCEQNLNHDAMYWYRQDPGQGLRLIYYSQIVNDFQKGDIAEGYSVSREKKESFPLTVTSAQKNPTAFYLCASSSGTTGTSGGAYNEQFFGPGTRLTVL.

The chain employs TRBV5-1 and TRBJ2-3; D ambiguous. Germline loops: CDR1 SGHRS, CDR2 YFSETQ. The V gene lost 0 bases and the J gene lost 3 bases, with 14 bases spanning the gap. This CDR3 has 16 residues. CDR3: CASSLEPIGQTDTQYF. The CDR3 DNA reads as TGCGCCAGCAGCTTGGAGCCTATTGGGCAGACAGATACGCAGTATTTT.

The genes are TRBV6-4 and TRBJ2-1; D ambiguous. CDR1 and CDR2 (germline): MRHNA, SNTAGT. V gave up 4 bases and J gave up 4 bases, with 14 bases separating them. This CDR3 region has 15 residues. CDR3 nucleotide sequence: TGTGCCAGCAGTGTGTCTCTAAGGGCTTACAATGAGCAGTTCTTC. It translates to CASSVSLRAYNEQFF.

This clone was seen once. As DNA, the CDR3 is TGTGCCAGCAGCTTAGTTTACGAAAATGAAAAACTGTTTTTT. This translates into CASSLVYENEKLFF. The rearrangement joins TRBV7-9 to TRBJ1-4, with D unclear. Deletions cut 1 base from V and 5 bases from J, with 8 bases between. Germline CDR1 reads SEHNR; CDR2 reads FQNEAQ (reference sequence). CDR3 size: 14 residues.

The gene calls are TRBV28 and TRBJ2-7, with a possible D match to TRBD2 (5 bases). With 3 bases removed from V and 7 bases from J, the gap between germline ends came to 10 bases. CDR1 is MDHEN and CDR2 is SYDVKM in the germline V gene. This CDR3 has 12 residues. For the CDR3, the DNA is TGTGCCAGCAGTTTTGGGCTAGCAGAGCAGTACTTC. Its translation is CASSFGLAEQYF.

This sequence joins TRBV7-2 and TRBJ2-7; D not certain. V gave up 2 bases and J gave up 0 bases, with 8 bases separating them. Germline V gene lookup returns CDR1 SGHTA and CDR2 FQGNSA. The CDR3 contains 14 residues. The CDR3 here is CASSLIPASYEQYF. CDR3 bases: TGTGCCAGCAGCTTAATCCCAGCCTCCTACGAGCAGTACTTC.

The gene calls are TRBV7-2 and TRBJ2-3; the match to TRBD2 covers 10 bases. The CDR3 runs to 16 residues. Per the germline V gene, CDR1 is SGHTA and CDR2 is FQGNSA. V gave up 1 base and J gave up 4 bases; unmatched junction bases: 5. CDR3 DNA: TGTGCCAGCAGCTTAGTTTTAACTAGCGGGGCAGATACGCAGTATTTT. This codes for CASSLVLTSGADTQYF.

This clone was observed once. V usage is TRBV6-6 and J usage is TRBJ2-7; 8 bases are a match to TRBD1. The length of the CDR3 is 11 residues. With 11 bases clipped from V and 4 bases from J, the junction kept 4 bases outside the gene matches. The V gene's germline CDR1 is MNHNY and CDR2 SVGAGI (reference sequence). CDR3 amino acids: CAGGQGYEQYF. The CDR3 nucleotides read TGTGCCGGAGGACAGGGTTACGAGCAGTACTTC.

The V call is TRBV29-1, the J call TRBJ1-2; D perhaps matches TRBD1 (5 bases). This CDR3 has 11 residues. Germline V gene sequence: CDR1 SQVTM, CDR2 ANQGSEA. V was shortened by 7 bases and J by 7 bases, with 13 bases between the two germline ends. The CDR3 DNA sequence: TGCAGCGCCCAAGCAGGGTCTGGCTACACCTTC. This sequence encodes CSAQAGSGYTF.

The chain joins TRBV6-2 or TRBV6-3 to TRBJ1-6, with no clear D. Per the germline V gene, CDR1 is MNHEY and CDR2 is SVGEGT. This CDR3 has 16 residues. Trimming pared 2 bases from V and 0 bases from J, leaving 8 bases between. The CDR3 region is CASSYPRSSYNSPLHF. In nucleotides, the CDR3 is TGTGCCAGCAGTTACCCGAGGAGCTCCTATAATTCACCCCTCCACTTT.

The V and J genes are TRBV5-6 and TRBJ2-4; TRBD2 aligns across 8 bases. Germline trimming cut 2 bases from V and 5 bases from J; bases unmatched to any gene: 0. Germline V gene data show CDR1 as SGHDT and CDR2 as YYEEEE. CDR3 length: 13 residues. The CDR3 reads CASSLAGENIQYF. DNA for the CDR3: TGTGCCAGCAGCTTAGCGGGGGAAAACATTCAGTACTTC.

V is TRBV2 and J is TRBJ2-1; 8 nucleotides align to TRBD2. After removal of 1 base from V and 1 base from J, the junction contained 12 bases not matched to a gene. The length of the CDR3 is 19 residues. Germline lookup yields CDR1 SNHLY and CDR2 FYNNEI. The CDR3 region has the DNA TGTGCCAGCAGTGAAGACGGGAGGGCCGTTTATAGTTCCTACAATGAGCAGTTCTTC. Translated, it gives CASSEDGRAVYSSYNEQFF.